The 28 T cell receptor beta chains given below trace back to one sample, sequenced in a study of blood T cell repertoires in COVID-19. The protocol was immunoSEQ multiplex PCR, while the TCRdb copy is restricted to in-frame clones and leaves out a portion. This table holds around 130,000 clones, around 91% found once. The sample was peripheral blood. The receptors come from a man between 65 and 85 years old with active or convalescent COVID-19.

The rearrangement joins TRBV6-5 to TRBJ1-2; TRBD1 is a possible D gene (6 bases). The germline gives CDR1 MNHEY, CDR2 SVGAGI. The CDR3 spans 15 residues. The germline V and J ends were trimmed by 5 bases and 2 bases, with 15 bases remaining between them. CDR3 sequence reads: CASSLGRGVNYGYTF. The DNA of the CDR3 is TGTGCCAGCAGTCTAGGGAGGGGGGTGAACTATGGCTACACCTTC.

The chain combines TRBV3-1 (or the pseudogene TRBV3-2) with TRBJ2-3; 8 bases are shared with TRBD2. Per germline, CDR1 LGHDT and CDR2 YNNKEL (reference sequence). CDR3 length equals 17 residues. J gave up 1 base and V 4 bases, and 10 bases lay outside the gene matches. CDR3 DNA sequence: TGTGCCAGCAGCCCCTCCTTAGGACTAGCTGGCACAGATACGCAGTATTTT. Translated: CASSPSLGLAGTDTQYF.

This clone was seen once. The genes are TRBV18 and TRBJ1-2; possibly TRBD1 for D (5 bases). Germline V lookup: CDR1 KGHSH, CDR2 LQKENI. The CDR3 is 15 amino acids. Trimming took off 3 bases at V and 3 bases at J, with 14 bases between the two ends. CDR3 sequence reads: CASSPEATADYGYTF. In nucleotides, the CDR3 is TGTGCCAGCTCACCTGAGGCGACAGCCGACTATGGCTACACCTTC.

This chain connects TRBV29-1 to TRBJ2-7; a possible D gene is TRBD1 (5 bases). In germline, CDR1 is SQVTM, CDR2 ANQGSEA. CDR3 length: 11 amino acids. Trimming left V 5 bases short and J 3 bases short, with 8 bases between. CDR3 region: CSVRRDYEQYF. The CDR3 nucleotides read TGCAGCGTTCGCAGGGACTACGAGCAGTACTTC.

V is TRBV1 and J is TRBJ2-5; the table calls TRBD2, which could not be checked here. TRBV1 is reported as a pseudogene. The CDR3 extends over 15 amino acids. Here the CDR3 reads CTSPPDGSGQETQYF. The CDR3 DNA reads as TGCACCAGCCCTCCGGATGGTTCGGGGCAAGAGACCCAGTACTTC.

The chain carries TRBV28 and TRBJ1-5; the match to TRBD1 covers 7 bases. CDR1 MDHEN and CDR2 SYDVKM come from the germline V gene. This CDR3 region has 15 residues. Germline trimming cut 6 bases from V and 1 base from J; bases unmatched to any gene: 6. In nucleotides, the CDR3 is TGTGCCAGCAGGTACGACAGGGAGAGCAATCAGCCCCAGCATTTT. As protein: CASRYDRESNQPQHF.

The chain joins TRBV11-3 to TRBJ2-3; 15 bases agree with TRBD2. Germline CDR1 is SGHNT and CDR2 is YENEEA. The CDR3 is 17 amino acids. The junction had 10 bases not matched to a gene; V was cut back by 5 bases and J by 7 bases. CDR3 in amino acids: CASSHPAGTSGRNTQYF. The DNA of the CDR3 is TGTGCCAGCAGCCATCCAGCCGGGACTAGCGGGAGGAATACGCAGTATTTT.

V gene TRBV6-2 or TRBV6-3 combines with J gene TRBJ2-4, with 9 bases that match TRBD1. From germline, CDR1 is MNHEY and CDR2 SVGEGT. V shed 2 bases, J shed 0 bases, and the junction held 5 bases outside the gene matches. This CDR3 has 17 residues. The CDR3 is CASSYPGQGLAKNIQYF. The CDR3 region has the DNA TGTGCCAGCAGTTACCCTGGACAGGGGCTAGCCAAAAACATTCAGTACTTC.

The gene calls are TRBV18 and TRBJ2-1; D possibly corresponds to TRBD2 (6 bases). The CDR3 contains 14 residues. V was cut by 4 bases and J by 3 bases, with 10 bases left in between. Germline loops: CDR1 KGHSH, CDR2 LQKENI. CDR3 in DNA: TGTGCCAGCTCACTACCGACTAGCTACAATGAGCAGTTCTTC. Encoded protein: CASSLPTSYNEQFF.

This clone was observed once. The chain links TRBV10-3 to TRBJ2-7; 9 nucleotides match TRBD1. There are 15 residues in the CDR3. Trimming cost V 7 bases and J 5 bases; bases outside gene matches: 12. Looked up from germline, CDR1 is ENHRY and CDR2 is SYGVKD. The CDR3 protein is CAITSIGTGNHEQYF. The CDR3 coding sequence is TGTGCCATCACTAGTATAGGGACAGGGAACCACGAGCAGTACTTC.

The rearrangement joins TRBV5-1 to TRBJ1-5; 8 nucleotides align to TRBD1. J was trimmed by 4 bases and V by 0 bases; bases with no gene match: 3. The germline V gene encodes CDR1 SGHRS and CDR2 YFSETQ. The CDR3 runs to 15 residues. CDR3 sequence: CASSLAGQDNQPQHF. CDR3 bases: TGCGCCAGCAGCTTGGCGGGACAGGATAATCAGCCCCAGCATTTT.

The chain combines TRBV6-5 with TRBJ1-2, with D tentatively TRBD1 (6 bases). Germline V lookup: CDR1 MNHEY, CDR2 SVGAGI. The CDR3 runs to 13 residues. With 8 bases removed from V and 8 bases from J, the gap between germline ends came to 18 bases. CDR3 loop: CASEQGARTGYTF. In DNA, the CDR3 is TGTGCCAGCGAACAGGGTGCCAGGACAGGCTACACCTTC.

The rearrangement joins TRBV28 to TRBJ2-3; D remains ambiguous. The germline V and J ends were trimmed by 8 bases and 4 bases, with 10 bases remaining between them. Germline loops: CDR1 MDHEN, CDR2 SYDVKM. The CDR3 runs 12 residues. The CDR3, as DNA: TGTGCCAGCGTCACTGCGGCAGATACGCAGTATTTT. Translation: CASVTAADTQYF.

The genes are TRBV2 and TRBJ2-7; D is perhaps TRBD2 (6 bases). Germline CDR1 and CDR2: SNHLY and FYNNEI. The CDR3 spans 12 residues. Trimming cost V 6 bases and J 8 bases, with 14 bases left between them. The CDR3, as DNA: TGTGCCAGCAGAGCGGGCAGTGCCCAGCAGTACTTC. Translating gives CASRAGSAQQYF.

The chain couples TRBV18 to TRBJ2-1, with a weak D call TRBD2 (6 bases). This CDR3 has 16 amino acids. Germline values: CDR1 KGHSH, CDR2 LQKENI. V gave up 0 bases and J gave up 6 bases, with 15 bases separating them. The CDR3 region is CASSPPRDSSGNEQFF. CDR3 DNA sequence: TGTGCCAGCTCACCACCGAGGGACTCCAGTGGCAATGAGCAGTTCTTC.

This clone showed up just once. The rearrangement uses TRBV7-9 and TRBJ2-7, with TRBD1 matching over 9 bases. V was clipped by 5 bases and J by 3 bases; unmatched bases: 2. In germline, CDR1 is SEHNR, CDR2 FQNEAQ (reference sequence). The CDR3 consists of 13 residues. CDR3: CASSRDRDYEQYF. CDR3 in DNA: TGTGCCAGCAGCCGGGACAGGGACTACGAGCAGTACTTC.

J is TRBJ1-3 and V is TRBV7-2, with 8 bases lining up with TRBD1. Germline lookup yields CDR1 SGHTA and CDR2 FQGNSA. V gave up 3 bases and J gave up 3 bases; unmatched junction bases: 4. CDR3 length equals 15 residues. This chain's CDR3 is CASSFSGGDGNTIYF. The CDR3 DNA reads TGTGCCAGCAGCTTCTCAGGGGGCGATGGAAACACCATATATTTT.

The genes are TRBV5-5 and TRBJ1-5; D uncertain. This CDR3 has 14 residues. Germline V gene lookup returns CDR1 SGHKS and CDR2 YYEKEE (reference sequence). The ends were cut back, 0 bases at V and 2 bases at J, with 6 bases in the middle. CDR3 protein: CASSLARGNQPQHF. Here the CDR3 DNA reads TGTGCCAGCAGCTTGGCACGGGGCAATCAGCCCCAGCATTTT.

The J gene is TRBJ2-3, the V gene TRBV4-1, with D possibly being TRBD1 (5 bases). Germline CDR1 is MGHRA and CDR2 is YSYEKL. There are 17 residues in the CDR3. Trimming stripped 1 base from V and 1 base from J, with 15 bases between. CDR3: CASSQVGANPRTDTQYF. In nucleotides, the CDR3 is TGCGCCAGCAGCCAAGTAGGGGCGAACCCGCGCACAGATACGCAGTATTTT.

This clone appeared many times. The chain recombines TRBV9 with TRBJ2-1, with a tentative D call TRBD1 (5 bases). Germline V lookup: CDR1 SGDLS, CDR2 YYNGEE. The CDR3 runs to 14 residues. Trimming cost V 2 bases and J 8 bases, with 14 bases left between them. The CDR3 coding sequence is TGTGCCAGCAGCGTTATCGCAGGGTCTCATGAGCAGTTCTTC. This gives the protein CASSVIAGSHEQFF.

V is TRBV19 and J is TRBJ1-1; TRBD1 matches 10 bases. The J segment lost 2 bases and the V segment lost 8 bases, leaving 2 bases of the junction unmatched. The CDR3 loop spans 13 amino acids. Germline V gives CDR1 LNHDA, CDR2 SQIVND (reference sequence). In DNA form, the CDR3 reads TGTGCCAGTGGACAGGGGGACAACACTGAAGCTTTCTTT. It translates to CASGQGDNTEAFF.

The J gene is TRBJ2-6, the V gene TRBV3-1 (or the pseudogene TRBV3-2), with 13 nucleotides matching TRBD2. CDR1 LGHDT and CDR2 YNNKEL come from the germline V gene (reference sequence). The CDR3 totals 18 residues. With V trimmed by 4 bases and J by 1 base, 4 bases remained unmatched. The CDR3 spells CASSRTSGRLSGANVLTF. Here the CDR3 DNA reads TGTGCCAGCAGCCGGACTAGCGGGAGACTTTCTGGGGCCAACGTCCTGACTTTC.

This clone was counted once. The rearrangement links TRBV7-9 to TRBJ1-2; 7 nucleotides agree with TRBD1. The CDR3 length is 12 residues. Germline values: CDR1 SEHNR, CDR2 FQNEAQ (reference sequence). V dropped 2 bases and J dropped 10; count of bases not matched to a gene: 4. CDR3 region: CASSLTDRTYTF. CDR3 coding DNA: TGTGCCAGCAGCTTAACGGACAGGACCTACACCTTC.

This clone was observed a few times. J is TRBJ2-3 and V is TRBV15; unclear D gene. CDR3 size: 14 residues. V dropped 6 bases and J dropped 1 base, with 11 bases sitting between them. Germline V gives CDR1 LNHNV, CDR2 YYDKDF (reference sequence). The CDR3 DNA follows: TGTGCCACCAGGCGAGGCGGCCGCACAGATACGCAGTATTTT. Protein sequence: CATRRGGRTDTQYF.

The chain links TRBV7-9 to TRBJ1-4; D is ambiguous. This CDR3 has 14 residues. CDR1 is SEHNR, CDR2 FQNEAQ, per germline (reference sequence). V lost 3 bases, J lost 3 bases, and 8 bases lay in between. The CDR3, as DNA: TGTGCCAGCAGCTTGCAGTCAGCTAATGAAAAACTGTTTTTT. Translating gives CASSLQSANEKLFF. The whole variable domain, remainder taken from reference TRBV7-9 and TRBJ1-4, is DTGVSQNPRHKITKRGQNVTFRCDPISEHNRLYWYRQTLGQGPEFLTYFQNEAQLEKSRLLSDRFSAERPKGSFSTLEIQRTEQGDSAMYLCASSLQSANEKLFFGSGTQLSVL.

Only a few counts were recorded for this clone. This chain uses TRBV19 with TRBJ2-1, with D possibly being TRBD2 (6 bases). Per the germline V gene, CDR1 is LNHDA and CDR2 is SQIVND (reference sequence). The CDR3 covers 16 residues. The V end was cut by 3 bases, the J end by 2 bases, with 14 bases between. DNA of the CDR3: TGTGCCAGTAGTATCGGCGGGACCGTCGCCTACAATGAGCAGTTCTTC. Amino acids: CASSIGGTVAYNEQFF.

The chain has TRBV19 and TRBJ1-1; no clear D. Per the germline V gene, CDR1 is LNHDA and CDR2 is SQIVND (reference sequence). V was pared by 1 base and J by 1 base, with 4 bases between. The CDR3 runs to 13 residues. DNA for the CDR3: TGTGCCAGTAGTATAGCCTCGAACACTGAAGCTTTCTTT. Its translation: CASSIASNTEAFF.

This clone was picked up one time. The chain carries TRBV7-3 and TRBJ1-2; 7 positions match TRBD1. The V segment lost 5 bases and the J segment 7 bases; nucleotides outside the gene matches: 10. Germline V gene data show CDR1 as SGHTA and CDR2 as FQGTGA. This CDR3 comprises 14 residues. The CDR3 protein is CASSDSDRAGGYTF. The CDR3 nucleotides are TGTGCCAGCAGCGATTCCGACAGGGCTGGTGGCTACACCTTC.